This entry is about one T cell receptor beta chain. The antigen is undetermined. V lost 6 bases to trimming and J lost 1 base; unmatched junction nucleotides: 6. There are 15 residues in the CDR3. These data are taken from a study of T cell repertoires in cytomegalovirus infection. Study background: Both a matching HLA type and CMV infection were indicated by public TCR beta signatures. Study results and limitations: There were HLA-C-restricted CMV-specific TCR beta clonotypes dominating the ex vivo response. Carriage of CMV together with the relevant HLA was identifiable through cumulative public TCR beta family frequency.

From the reads, TCRdb called clonotypes with MiXCR, one entry per CDR3 protein. The sample holds hundreds of thousands of distinct CDR3 sequences, about 42% seen once. This chain uses TRBV12-3 or TRBV12-4 with TRBJ2-5; TRBD2 agrees at 9 bases. The specimen comprised cultured PBMCs, sampled from culture after CMV antigen stimulation. This TCR came from a human donor in good health (CMV status not recorded). Some clones in this sample may be carry-over from other donors' samples. This CDR3 is CASSRAGGGQETQYF. In DNA, the CDR3 is TGTGCCAGCAGCCGAGCGGGGGGAGGCCAAGAGACCCAGTACTTC.